This TCR beta chain comes out of a study of cytomegalovirus exposure and HLA in healthy donors. General observations from the study: Within an earlier analysis, most TCR beta V segments proved productive either about 87% or about 30% of the time. Cytomegalovirus status was reportedly diagnosed by the classifier with high specificity and sensitivity.

As to this clone: Antigen: not known.

The CDR3 length is 13 residues. In germline, CDR1 is SGHAT, CDR2 FQNNGV. V was shortened by 0 bases and J by 4 bases, with 4 bases between the two germline ends. The PCR had 60 Vbeta and 13 Jbeta primers. Here immunoSEQ multiplex PCR was the method, and the copy in TCRdb shows in-frame clones only, minus some. Seen here are about 140,000 clones, about 80% observed once, and the top ten hold 1.9%. The V call is TRBV11-2, the J call TRBJ2-1; D is unclear. The receptor's source is a woman between 40 and 50 years old in good health and CMV-seronegative. Sequenced: PBMCs. CDR3 coding DNA: TGTGCCAGCAGCTTAGATCCATACAATGAGCAGTTCTTC. Translating it yields CASSLDPYNEQFF.